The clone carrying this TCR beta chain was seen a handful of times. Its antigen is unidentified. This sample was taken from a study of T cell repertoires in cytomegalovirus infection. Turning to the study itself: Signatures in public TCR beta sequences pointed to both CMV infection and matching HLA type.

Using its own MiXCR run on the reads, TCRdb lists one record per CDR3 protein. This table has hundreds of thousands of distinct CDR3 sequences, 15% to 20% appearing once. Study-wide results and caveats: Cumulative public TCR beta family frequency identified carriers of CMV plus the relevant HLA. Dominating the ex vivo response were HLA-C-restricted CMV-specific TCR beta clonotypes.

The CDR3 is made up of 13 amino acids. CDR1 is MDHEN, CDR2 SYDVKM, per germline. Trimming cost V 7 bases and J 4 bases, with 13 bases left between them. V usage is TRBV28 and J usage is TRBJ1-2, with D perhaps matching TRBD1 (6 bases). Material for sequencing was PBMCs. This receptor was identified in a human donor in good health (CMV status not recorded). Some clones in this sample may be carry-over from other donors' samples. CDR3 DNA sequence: TGTGCCAGCACCCAACAGGGAATCTATGGCTACACCTTC. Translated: CASTQQGIYGYTF.